The 32 T cell receptor beta chains below were found in one sample sequenced in a study of a mutant IDH1 vaccine in newly diagnosed glioma (dated by TCRdb to about 2021). Read against the paper, the sample's time point label means: week 23, last vaccination. Each vaccine dose, consisting of 300 ug of a 20-mer mutant IDH1 peptide in Montanide, was administered subcutaneously with topical imiquimod. Their antigens remain unidentified. The method behind the library was the immunoSEQ multiplex PCR assay. TCRdb retrieved this table from immuneACCESS and kept in-frame rearrangements only. Not all clones are present; in checked studies, unresolved V genes account for under half, and no reason is known for the remainder. For this sample the table gives about 38,000 clones, of which roughly 79% were detected only once. The ten largest make up 5% to 6.5% of the sample. This material consisted of PBMCs, taken from a glioma patient whose treatment included an IDH1 peptide vaccine. All receptors derive from a man in his forties with glioma.

The rearrangement links TRBV7-2 to TRBJ2-5; D might be TRBD1 (5 bases). The CDR3 extends over 14 amino acids. Per germline, CDR1 SGHTA and CDR2 FQGNSA. Trimming removed 2 bases from V and 2 bases from J, with 9 bases in between. The CDR3 DNA is TGTGCCAGCAGCTTAAACGGACAACAAGAGACCCAGTACTTC. This sequence encodes CASSLNGQQETQYF.

The V gene is TRBV29-1, the J gene TRBJ2-5; 11 nucleotides line up with TRBD1. Matching the DNA end better, TRBJ2-7 makes the J call doubtful. The CDR3 extends over 13 amino acids. From germline, CDR1 is SQVTM and CDR2 ANQGSEA. CDR3 nucleotides: TGCAGCGTTGAGGAGGACAGGGGGCCCGAGCAGTACTTC. Its protein is CSVEEDRGPEQYF.

In its sample, this clone was seen a few times. This chain uses TRBV6-5 with TRBJ1-1; D call uncertain. Trimming stripped 2 bases from V and 1 base from J, with 2 bases between. Germline CDR1 MNHEY, CDR2 SVGAGI. This CDR3 region has 12 residues. Here the CDR3 reads CASSYTNTEAFF. The DNA for the CDR3 is TGTGCCAGCAGTTACACGAACACTGAAGCTTTCTTT.

This clone was seen a few times. The rearrangement links TRBV4-2 to TRBJ1-1, with a possible D match to TRBD1 (5 bases). Germline values: CDR1 LGHNA, CDR2 YNFKEQ. The CDR3 is made up of 13 amino acids. Trimming stripped 8 bases from V and 2 bases from J, with 12 bases between. The CDR3 nucleotides are TGTGCCAGCTCGGGGCGAGGTAACACTGAAGCTTTCTTT. Protein product: CASSGRGNTEAFF.

The J gene is TRBJ2-3, the V gene TRBV5-1; D is undetermined. The CDR3 runs 14 residues. The germline CDR1 and CDR2 sequences are SGHRS and YFSETQ. Trimming shortened V by 0 bases and J by 1 base, and 6 bases separated the two germline ends. The CDR3 coding sequence is TGCGCCAGCAGCTTGGGTGACCGCACAGATACGCAGTATTTT. Translated: CASSLGDRTDTQYF.

The chain combines TRBV7-2 with TRBJ1-1; D is uncertain. Germline V gene lookup returns CDR1 SGHTA and CDR2 FQGNSA. The V gene lost 8 bases and the J gene lost 2 bases, with 15 bases spanning the gap. The CDR3 has 14 amino acids. The CDR3 nucleotides read TGTGCCAGCTCCCAGGTAACGCATAACACTGAAGCTTTCTTT. This codes for CASSQVTHNTEAFF.

This chain joins TRBV4-2 and TRBJ2-3, with 8 nucleotides matching TRBD2. Germline V CDR1 and CDR2: LGHNA, YNFKEQ. The CDR3 extends over 16 amino acids. V shed 0 bases, J shed 6 bases, and the junction held 8 bases outside the gene matches. CDR3 DNA sequence: TGTGCCAGCAGCCAAGATAGCAGCGGGAGTGCTGATACGCAGTATTTT. Its protein product is CASSQDSSGSADTQYF.

The V call is TRBV15, the J call TRBJ2-3, with 15 bases lining up with TRBD2. The CDR3 length is 17 residues. Trimming at V came to 5 bases and at J to 8 bases, leaving 11 bases not matched to a gene. CDR1 is LNHNV, CDR2 YYDKDF, per germline (reference sequence). The CDR3 nucleotides are TGTGCCACCAGCTCCGGACTAGCGGGAGGGCCGTCGGGTACGCAGTATTTT. Its protein is CATSSGLAGGPSGTQYF.

Comments on this clone: In the same sample, other DNA sequences code for this CDR3. The chain combines TRBV5-1 with TRBJ2-5; 7 nucleotides agree with TRBD2. This CDR3 spans 13 amino acids. CDR1 is SGHRS and CDR2 is YFSETQ in the germline V gene. V was pared by 4 bases and J by 5 bases, with 5 bases of the junction left unmatched. The CDR3 protein is CASSPGGGETQYF. The CDR3, as DNA: TGCGCCAGCAGCCCGGGAGGTGGGGAGACCCAGTACTTC.

The J gene is TRBJ1-5, the V gene TRBV15; D gene uncertain. Germline-derived CDR1 and CDR2 are LNHNV and YYDKDF (reference sequence). V lost 5 bases to trimming and J lost 4 bases, with 6 bases between them. The CDR3 consists of 12 residues. As DNA, the CDR3 is TGTGCCACCAGCGTAGGAAATCAGCCCCAGCATTTT. Protein: CATSVGNQPQHF.

This chain joins TRBV12-5 and TRBJ1-1; D is ambiguous. This CDR3 contains 12 residues. Per germline, CDR1 LGHNT and CDR2 FRNRAP. V was trimmed by 2 bases and J by 10 bases, leaving 11 bases between them. The CDR3 sequence: CASGLKQHGAFF. The DNA of the CDR3 is TGTGCTAGTGGTTTGAAACAGCACGGAGCTTTCTTT.

The chain links TRBV10-3 to TRBJ2-7; TRBD2 might be the D (7 bases). This CDR3 spans 14 amino acids. V was trimmed by 0 bases and J by 5 bases, leaving 11 bases between them. The germline CDR1 and CDR2 sequences are ENHRY and SYGVKD. The CDR3 reads CAISESGGLNEQYF. The CDR3 nucleotides are TGTGCCATCAGTGAGTCGGGGGGGCTGAACGAGCAGTACTTC.

The chain combines TRBV12-1 with TRBJ2-1; no DNA check was done on the table's D call, TRBD1. TRBV12-1 is given as a pseudogene. The CDR3 has 18 amino acids. The DNA for the CDR3 is TGTGCCAGCAGCTTTATCCGCAGGGCGCATGAGGCCTACAATGAGCAGTTCTTC. Protein sequence: CASSFIRRAHEAYNEQFF.

This clone came up a few times. In nucleotides, the CDR3 is TGTGCCAGCTCACCGGGACAGGGGAGCACTGAAGCTTTCTTT. It is translated as CASSPGQGSTEAFF. This chain joins TRBV18 and TRBJ1-1; TRBD1 aligns across 10 bases. This CDR3 has 14 amino acids. The J segment lost 4 bases and the V segment lost 3 bases, leaving 2 bases of the junction unmatched. The V gene's germline CDR1 is KGHSH and CDR2 LQKENI.

This clone was seen more than once but under ten times. The chain has TRBV19 and TRBJ2-2, with D uncertain. Between the trimmed V and J ends, which lost 3 bases and 0 bases, there was a span of 11 bases. The V gene's germline CDR1 is LNHDA and CDR2 SQIVND (reference sequence). This CDR3 region has 16 residues. Here the CDR3 DNA reads TGTGCCAGTAGTATTCTGCCGGTCGCGAACACCGGGGAGCTGTTTTTT. Protein product: CASSILPVANTGELFF.

The chain employs TRBV5-6 and TRBJ1-2; possible D gene TRBD1, 6 bases. The CDR3 has 16 residues. Germline CDR1 SGHDT, CDR2 YYEEEE. V dropped 0 bases and J dropped 5 bases, with 17 bases sitting between them. Here the CDR3 reads CASSLARSRGGYGYTF. As DNA, the CDR3 is TGTGCCAGCAGCTTGGCCAGGTCCAGGGGCGGGTATGGCTACACCTTC.

This clone was seen only a few times. The rearrangement uses TRBV7-8 and TRBJ2-7; possible D gene TRBD1, 5 bases. The CDR3 has 13 residues. V lost 0 bases to trimming and J lost 13 bases, with 16 bases between them. Per germline, CDR1 SGHVS and CDR2 FQNEAQ. CDR3 region: CASSLATGATSYF. The CDR3, as DNA: TGTGCCAGCAGCTTAGCAACTGGGGCTACCTCATACTTC.

This chain uses TRBV6-6 with TRBJ2-5, with a weak D call TRBD1 (6 bases). The CDR3 is 13 amino acids. Trimming stripped 5 bases from V and 5 bases from J, with 12 bases between. Germline V gene data show CDR1 as MNHNY and CDR2 as SVGAGI (reference sequence). CDR3 loop: CASSPGDWETQYF. The DNA for the CDR3 is TGTGCCAGCAGTCCAGGGGATTGGGAGACCCAGTACTTC.

The chain joins TRBV29-1 to TRBJ1-2; no definite D call. Germline V gives CDR1 SQVTM, CDR2 ANQGSEA. The CDR3 totals 11 residues. Trimming pared 4 bases from V and 2 bases from J, leaving 5 bases between. The CDR3 spells CSVAGNYGYTF. In nucleotides, the CDR3 is TGCAGCGTTGCGGGAAACTATGGCTACACCTTC.

This clone was seen only a few times. This chain joins TRBV4-1 and TRBJ2-1; 12 bases map to TRBD1. CDR3 length: 16 amino acids. Per germline, CDR1 MGHRA and CDR2 YSYEKL. Trimming removed 2 bases from V and 10 bases from J; junction bases left unmatched: 9. CDR3 protein: CASSQTIGTGGGEQFF. The CDR3 coding sequence is TGCGCCAGCAGCCAAACGATCGGGACAGGGGGCGGAGAGCAGTTCTTC.

In this sample, this clone turned up a few times. The J gene is TRBJ2-1, the V gene TRBV4-1; 9 bases line up with TRBD2. The length of the CDR3 is 17 residues. Germline-derived CDR1 and CDR2 are MGHRA and YSYEKL. V trimming: 3 bases; J trimming: 7 bases; junction bases outside the gene matches: 13. CDR3 nucleotide sequence: TGCGCCAGCAGCCACATACTTAAAGCGGGGGGTGGGAATGAGCAGTTCTTC. Its protein is CASSHILKAGGGNEQFF.

This sequence joins TRBV20-1 and TRBJ2-3; D is undetermined. The CDR3 contains 11 residues. The germline gives CDR1 DFQATT, CDR2 SNEGSKA (reference sequence). With 6 bases removed from V and 6 bases from J, the gap between germline ends came to 10 bases. In DNA form, the CDR3 reads TGCAGTGCGCCCTTTCCGGATACGCAGTATTTT. Its translation is CSAPFPDTQYF.

V is TRBV6-6 and J is TRBJ2-7, with TRBD1 matching over 10 bases. V lost 3 bases to trimming and J lost 3 bases; unmatched junction nucleotides: 5. CDR1 is MNHNY and CDR2 is SVGAGI in the germline V gene (reference sequence). This CDR3 is 15 amino acids long. The CDR3 loop reads CASSYGGQGVYEQYF. The DNA of the CDR3 is TGTGCCAGCAGTTATGGTGGACAGGGGGTCTACGAGCAGTACTTC.

CDR3 protein: CASSPGQLNEQFF. CDR3 bases: TGTGCCAGCAGCCCCGGACAGCTCAATGAGCAGTTCTTC. The rearrangement links TRBV7-6 to TRBJ2-1, with D possibly TRBD1 on 6 matching bases. Deletions cut 5 bases from V and 6 bases from J, with 11 bases between. Looked up from germline, CDR1 is SGHVS and CDR2 is FNYEAQ. This CDR3 region has 13 residues.

This clone was picked up a small number of times. The chain employs TRBV11-3 and TRBJ1-1; no clear D. This CDR3 region has 13 residues. With 1 base removed from V and 1 base from J, the gap between germline ends came to 4 bases. CDR1 is SGHNT, CDR2 YENEEA, per germline. CDR3 sequence (DNA): TGTGCCAGCAGCTTAGGAGGGAACACTGAAGCTTTCTTT. Protein: CASSLGGNTEAFF.

In the case of this clone: A read error may produce the germline difference seen at one junction end. The rearrangement links TRBV5-1 to TRBJ1-1; D unclear. The CDR3 is made up of 13 amino acids. Per the germline V gene, CDR1 is SGHRS and CDR2 is YFSETQ. The CDR3 region has the DNA TGCGCCAGCAACTTGGATCAGAACACTGAAGCTTTCTTT. Protein sequence: CASNLDQNTEAFF. Full variable domain (outside the CDR3, taken from reference TRBV5-1 and TRBJ1-1): KAGVTQTPRYLIKTRGQQVTLSCSPISGHRSVSWYQQTPGQGLQFLFEYFSETQRNKGNFPGRFSGRQFSNSRSEMNVSTLELGDSALYLCASNLDQNTEAFFGQGTRLTVV.

The rearrangement uses TRBV11-3 and TRBJ2-7; either TRBD1 or TRBD2 may fit D (5 bases each). Germline lookup yields CDR1 SGHNT and CDR2 YENEEA. V was pared by 4 bases and J by 7 bases, with 14 bases between. This CDR3 is 13 amino acids long. The CDR3 loop reads CASSSDSQGEQYF. CDR3 nucleotide sequence: TGTGCCAGCAGCTCGGACTCCCAGGGTGAGCAGTACTTC.

This chain joins TRBV5-1 and TRBJ1-4; the D gene is possibly TRBD1 (5 bases). This CDR3 is 14 amino acids long. The V gene lost 7 bases and the J gene lost 6 bases, with 16 bases spanning the gap. Germline V gene data show CDR1 as SGHRS and CDR2 as YFSETQ. The CDR3, as DNA: TGCGCCAGCCACCAAGAAGCGGGACATGAAAAACTGTTTTTT. This sequence encodes CASHQEAGHEKLFF.

V usage is TRBV7-2 and J usage is TRBJ2-7, with no clear D. The CDR3 runs 15 residues. The germline V gene encodes CDR1 SGHTA and CDR2 FQGNSA. V lost 0 bases to trimming and J lost 1 base, with 10 bases between them. CDR3 loop: CASSLALLPSYEQYF. The CDR3 DNA reads TGTGCCAGCAGCTTAGCACTTCTCCCTTCCTACGAGCAGTACTTC.

The V and J genes are TRBV11-2 and TRBJ1-4; D uncertain. Germline V gene sequence: CDR1 SGHAT, CDR2 FQNNGV. The CDR3 contains 17 residues. V lost 5 bases and J lost 2, with 18 bases in between. The CDR3 sequence: CASSPPSPGGTNEKLFF. CDR3 nucleotides: TGTGCCAGCAGCCCCCCCTCCCCAGGCGGGACTAATGAAAAACTGTTTTTT.

The V gene is TRBV7-9, the J gene TRBJ1-6; no definite D call. In germline, CDR1 is SEHNR, CDR2 FQNEAQ (reference sequence). This CDR3 has 15 residues. Trimming took off 6 bases at V and 9 bases at J, with 18 bases between the two ends. This chain's CDR3 is CASSPFGTESSPLHF. The CDR3 DNA reads as TGTGCCAGCAGTCCCTTCGGTACAGAGAGTTCACCCCTCCACTTT.

The chain couples TRBV7-2 to TRBJ2-1; unclear D gene. Between the trimmed V and J ends, which lost 0 bases and 9 bases, there was a span of 15 bases. The CDR3 is made up of 15 amino acids. The germline CDR1 and CDR2 sequences are SGHTA and FQGNSA. Here the CDR3 DNA reads TGTGCCAGCAGCTTAGCCGCAGGAGTCTCCAGTGAGCAGTTCTTC. It is translated as CASSLAAGVSSEQFF.